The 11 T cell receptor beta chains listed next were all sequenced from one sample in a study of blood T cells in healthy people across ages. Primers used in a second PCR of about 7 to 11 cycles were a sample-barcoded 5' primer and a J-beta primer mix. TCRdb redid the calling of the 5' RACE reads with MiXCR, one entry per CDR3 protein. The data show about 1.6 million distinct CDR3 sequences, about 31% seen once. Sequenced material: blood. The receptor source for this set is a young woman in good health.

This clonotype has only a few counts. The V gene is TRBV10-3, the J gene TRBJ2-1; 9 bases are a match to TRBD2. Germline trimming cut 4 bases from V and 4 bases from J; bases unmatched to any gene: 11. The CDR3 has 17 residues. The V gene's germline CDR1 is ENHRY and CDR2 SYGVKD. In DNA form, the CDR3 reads TGTGCCATCAGTGGGGTCAAGGATAGCGGGAGATACAATGAGCAGTTCTTC. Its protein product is CAISGVKDSGRYNEQFF.

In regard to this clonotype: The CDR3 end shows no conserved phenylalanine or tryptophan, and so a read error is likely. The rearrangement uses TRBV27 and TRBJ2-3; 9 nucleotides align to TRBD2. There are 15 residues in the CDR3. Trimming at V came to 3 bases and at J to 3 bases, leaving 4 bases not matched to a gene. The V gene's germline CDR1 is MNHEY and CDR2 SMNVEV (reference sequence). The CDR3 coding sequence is TGTGCCAGCAGTTTGCGGGGGGGCAGAACAGATACGCAGTATCTT. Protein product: CASSLRGGRTDTQYL.

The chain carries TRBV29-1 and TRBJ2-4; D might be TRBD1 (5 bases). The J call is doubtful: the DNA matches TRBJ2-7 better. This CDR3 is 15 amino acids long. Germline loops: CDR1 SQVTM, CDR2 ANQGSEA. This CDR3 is CSVGVRQGWRYEQYF. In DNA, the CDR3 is TGCAGCGTTGGAGTTCGGCAGGGCTGGCGCTACGAGCAGTACTTC.

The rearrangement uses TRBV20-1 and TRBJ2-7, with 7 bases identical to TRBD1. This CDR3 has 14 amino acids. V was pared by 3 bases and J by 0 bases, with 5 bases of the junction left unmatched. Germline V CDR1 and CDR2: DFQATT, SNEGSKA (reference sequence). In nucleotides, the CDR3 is TGCAGTGCTAGTGGACAGGCCCCCTCCTACGAGCAGTACTTC. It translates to CSASGQAPSYEQYF.

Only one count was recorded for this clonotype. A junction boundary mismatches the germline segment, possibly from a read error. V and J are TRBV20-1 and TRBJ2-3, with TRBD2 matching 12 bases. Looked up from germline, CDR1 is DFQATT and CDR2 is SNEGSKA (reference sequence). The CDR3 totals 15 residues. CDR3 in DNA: TGCAGTGCTAGAGGGGGACTAGCGGGCACAGGTACGCAGTATTTT. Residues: CSARGGLAGTGTQYF.

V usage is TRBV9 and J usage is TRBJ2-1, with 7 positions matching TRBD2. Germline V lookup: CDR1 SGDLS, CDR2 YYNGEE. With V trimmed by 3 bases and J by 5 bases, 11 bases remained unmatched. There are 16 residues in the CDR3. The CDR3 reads CASSEGGAGPHNEQFF. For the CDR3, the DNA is TGTGCCAGCAGCGAGGGAGGGGCAGGGCCCCACAATGAGCAGTTCTTC. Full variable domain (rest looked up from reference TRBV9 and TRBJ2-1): DSGVTQTPKHLITATGQRVTLRCSPRSGDLSVYWYQQSLDQGLQFLIQYYNGEERAKGNILERFSAQQFPDLHSELNLSSLELGDSALYFCASSEGGAGPHNEQFFGPGTRLTVL.

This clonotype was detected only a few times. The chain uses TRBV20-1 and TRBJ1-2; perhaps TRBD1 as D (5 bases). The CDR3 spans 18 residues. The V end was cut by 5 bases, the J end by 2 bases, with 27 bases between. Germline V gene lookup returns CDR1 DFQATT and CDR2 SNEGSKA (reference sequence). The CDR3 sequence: CSAQDRGPVPQVNYGYTF. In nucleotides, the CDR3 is TGCAGTGCTCAAGATCGAGGACCCGTACCACAGGTGAACTATGGCTACACCTTC.

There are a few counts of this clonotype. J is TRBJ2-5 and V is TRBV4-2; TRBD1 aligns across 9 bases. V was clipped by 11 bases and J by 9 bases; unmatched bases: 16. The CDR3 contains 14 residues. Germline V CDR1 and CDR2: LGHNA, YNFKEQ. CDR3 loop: CASARDRAYEAQYF. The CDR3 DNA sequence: TGTGCCTCCGCTAGGGACAGGGCATATGAGGCCCAGTACTTC.

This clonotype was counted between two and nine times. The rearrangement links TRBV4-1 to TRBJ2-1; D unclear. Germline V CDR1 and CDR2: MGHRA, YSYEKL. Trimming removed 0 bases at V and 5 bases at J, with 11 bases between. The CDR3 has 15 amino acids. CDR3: CASSQDLSDHNEQFF. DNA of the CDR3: TGCGCCAGCAGCCAAGATCTGTCTGATCACAATGAGCAGTTCTTC.

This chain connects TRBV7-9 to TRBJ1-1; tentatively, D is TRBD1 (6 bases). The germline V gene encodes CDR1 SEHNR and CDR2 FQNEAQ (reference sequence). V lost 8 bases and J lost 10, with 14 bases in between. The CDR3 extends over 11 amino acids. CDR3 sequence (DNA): TGTGCCAGCCTCACGGGGGCGGTAGCTTTCTTT. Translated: CASLTGAVAFF.

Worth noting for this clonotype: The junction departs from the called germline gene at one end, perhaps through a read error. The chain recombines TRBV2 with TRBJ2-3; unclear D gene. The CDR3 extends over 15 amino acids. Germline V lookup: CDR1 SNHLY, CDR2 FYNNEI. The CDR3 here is CASGEGRSSTDTQYF. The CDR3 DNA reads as TGTGCCAGCGGTGAAGGGCGGTCCAGCACAGATACGCAGTATTTT.